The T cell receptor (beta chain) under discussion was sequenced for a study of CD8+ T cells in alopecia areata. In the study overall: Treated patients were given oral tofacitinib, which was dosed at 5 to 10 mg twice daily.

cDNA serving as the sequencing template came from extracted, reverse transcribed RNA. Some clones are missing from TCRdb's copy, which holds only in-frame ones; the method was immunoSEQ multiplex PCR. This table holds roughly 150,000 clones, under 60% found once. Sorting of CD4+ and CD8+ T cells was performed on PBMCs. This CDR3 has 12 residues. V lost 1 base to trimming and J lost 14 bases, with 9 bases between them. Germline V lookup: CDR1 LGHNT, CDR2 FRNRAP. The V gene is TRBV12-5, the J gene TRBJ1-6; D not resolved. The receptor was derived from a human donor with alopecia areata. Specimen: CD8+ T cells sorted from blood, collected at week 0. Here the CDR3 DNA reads TGTGCTAGTGGTTTGGGGAAGAGGGCCCTCCACTTT. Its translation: CASGLGKRALHF.